The 29 T cell receptor beta chains below were found in one sample sequenced in a study of cytomegalovirus exposure and HLA in healthy donors. 13 Jbeta primers and 60 Vbeta primers were used for the PCR. Method: immunoSEQ multiplex PCR; TCRdb's copy keeps in-frame clones and lacks some. This table holds 180,000 or so clones, around 80% found once. The sequenced sample consisted of PBMCs. Source of these receptors: a woman aged 25-40 years in good health and CMV-seronegative.

The chain carries TRBV5-1 and TRBJ1-6, with 9 bases matching TRBD1. V was clipped by 4 bases and J by 5 bases; unmatched bases: 4. The CDR3 contains 15 residues. Germline-derived CDR1 and CDR2 are SGHRS and YFSETQ. CDR3 in DNA: TGCGCCAGCAGCCCGGGACAGGGCCATAATTCACCCCTCCACTTT. This encodes CASSPGQGHNSPLHF.

The rearrangement links TRBV2 to TRBJ1-5, with 10 positions matching TRBD1. The germline CDR1 and CDR2 sequences are SNHLY and FYNNEI. With 4 bases clipped from V and 6 bases from J, the junction kept 6 bases outside the gene matches. CDR3 length: 15 residues. The CDR3 sequence: CASSGRTGGAQPQHF. The CDR3 nucleotides read TGTGCCAGCAGTGGCCGGACAGGGGGTGCTCAGCCCCAGCATTTT.

The rearrangement uses TRBV5-6 and TRBJ2-7, with D possibly TRBD1 on 7 matching bases. The V gene lost 4 bases and the J gene lost 2 bases, with 13 bases spanning the gap. This CDR3 is built from 14 residues. In germline, CDR1 is SGHDT, CDR2 YYEEEE. The CDR3 region is CASSQAGQTYEQYF. The CDR3 DNA reads TGTGCCAGCAGCCAGGCGGGACAGACCTACGAGCAGTACTTC.

The chain combines TRBV27 with TRBJ2-7; TRBD1 is a possible D gene (5 bases). The CDR3 spans 14 residues. Germline loops: CDR1 MNHEY, CDR2 SMNVEV (reference sequence). V was shortened by 7 bases and J by 3 bases, with 16 bases between the two germline ends. The CDR3 protein is CASIKEAGHYEQYF. In nucleotides, the CDR3 is TGTGCCAGCATCAAAGAAGCAGGGCACTACGAGCAGTACTTC.

The chain couples TRBV9 to TRBJ2-3, with D possibly being TRBD2 (6 bases). Germline V gene lookup returns CDR1 SGDLS and CDR2 YYNGEE. The CDR3 runs to 15 residues. Trimming took 4 bases from V and 2 from J, leaving 14 bases between them. CDR3 DNA sequence: TGTGCCAGCAGCCCTGTTCTAGCGCCCACAGATACGCAGTATTTT. Translated, it gives CASSPVLAPTDTQYF.

This clone was counted once. This sequence joins TRBV5-1 and TRBJ2-7, with 8 bases fitting TRBD2. The CDR3 is made up of 16 amino acids. Germline V gene sequence: CDR1 SGHRS, CDR2 YFSETQ. Trimming at V came to 7 bases and at J to 1 base, leaving 13 bases not matched to a gene. Written as DNA, the CDR3 is TGCGCCAGCGGGCCGGCCCGGCGGGGGGTTTCCTACGAGCAGTACTTC. This gives the protein CASGPARRGVSYEQYF.

CDR3 coding DNA: TGTGCCAGCAGCGTATCGACAGGGCTTTTGGACACCATATATTTT. Protein: CASSVSTGLLDTIYF. The chain recombines TRBV9 with TRBJ1-3; 7 bases map to TRBD1. The germline V gene has CDR1 SGDLS and CDR2 YYNGEE. This CDR3 spans 15 amino acids. The V and J ends lost 1 base and 8 bases, in that order; junction bases with no gene match: 9.

The chain is built from TRBV7-9 and TRBJ2-7; 8 bases line up with TRBD1. J was trimmed by 11 bases and V by 6 bases; bases with no gene match: 18. This CDR3 region has 15 residues. Per the germline V gene, CDR1 is SEHNR and CDR2 is FQNEAQ (reference sequence). The CDR3 is CASRPSQGAFAVEYF. CDR3 nucleotide sequence: TGTGCCAGCAGACCGAGTCAGGGGGCGTTCGCCGTTGAGTACTTC.

This sequence joins TRBV27 and TRBJ2-1, with 14 bases matching TRBD2. The germline CDR1 and CDR2 sequences are MNHEY and SMNVEV (reference sequence). V shed 4 bases, J shed 4 bases, and the junction held 6 bases outside the gene matches. The CDR3 is 17 amino acids. Written as DNA, the CDR3 is TGTGCCAGCAGTTCCCCGGGACTAGCGGGGGTATACAATGAGCAGTTCTTC. This sequence encodes CASSSPGLAGVYNEQFF.

CDR3 in DNA: TGTGCCAGCAGCTTATCGTTGGGGGACAATAATTCACCCCTCCACTTT. It codes for CASSLSLGDNNSPLHF. V is TRBV7-2 and J is TRBJ1-6; TRBD1 might be the D (6 bases). The CDR3 runs to 16 residues. V was cut by 2 bases and J by 5 bases, with 13 bases left in between. Per germline, CDR1 SGHTA and CDR2 FQGNSA.

V gene TRBV10-3 combines with J gene TRBJ1-2; no clear D gene. The CDR3 runs 13 residues. The V end was cut by 2 bases, the J end by 0 bases, with 4 bases between. Germline-derived CDR1 and CDR2 are ENHRY and SYGVKD. CDR3 in DNA: TGTGCCATCAGTGAGACAGCTAACTATGGCTACACCTTC. This gives the protein CAISETANYGYTF.

The genes are TRBV5-1 and TRBJ2-5; TRBD1 matches 8 bases. Per germline, CDR1 SGHRS and CDR2 YFSETQ. J lost 5 bases, V lost 5 bases, and 20 bases had no gene match. There are 18 residues in the CDR3. The CDR3 protein is CASRYNLRPGTGLETQYF. CDR3 nucleotides: TGCGCCAGCAGATACAATTTAAGACCGGGGACAGGTCTGGAGACCCAGTACTTC.

The J gene is TRBJ1-2, the V gene TRBV2; tentative D call: TRBD1 (5 bases). Trimming shortened V by 6 bases and J by 4 bases, and 9 bases separated the two germline ends. Germline V gene lookup returns CDR1 SNHLY and CDR2 FYNNEI. This CDR3 comprises 12 residues. CDR3 DNA: TGTGCCAGCAGGGGGCGCGGCTATGGCTACACCTTC. Its protein product is CASRGRGYGYTF.

This rearrangement joins TRBV4-3 to TRBJ2-7; TRBD1 matches 8 bases. The CDR3 runs 17 residues. The J segment lost 2 bases and the V segment lost 0 bases, leaving 9 bases of the junction unmatched. The germline V gene encodes CDR1 LGHNA and CDR2 YSLEER. DNA of the CDR3: TGCGCCAGCAGCCAAGATGCAGGCAGGGGGCTTACCTACGAGCAGTACTTC. Encoded protein: CASSQDAGRGLTYEQYF.

The chain uses TRBV19 and TRBJ1-2; TRBD1 aligns across 9 bases. The CDR3 spans 15 residues. In germline, CDR1 is LNHDA, CDR2 SQIVND (reference sequence). Trimming cost V 2 bases and J 6 bases; bases outside gene matches: 7. The CDR3 DNA reads as TGTGCCAGTAGTATAAGACGGACAGGGGATGATGGCTACACCTTC. Translation gives CASSIRRTGDDGYTF.

The CDR3 bases are TGCGCCAGCAGCTTGGTAGCGGGGTTGAACAATGAGCAGTTCTTC. Its translation is CASSLVAGLNNEQFF. The V and J genes are TRBV5-1 and TRBJ2-1; 8 bases match TRBD2. Germline V gene sequence: CDR1 SGHRS, CDR2 YFSETQ. This CDR3 is 15 amino acids long. Germline trimming cut 0 bases from V and 5 bases from J; bases unmatched to any gene: 4.

The J gene is TRBJ1-1, the V gene TRBV7-3; 8 nucleotides agree with TRBD1. The CDR3 length is 15 residues. CDR1 is SGHTA, CDR2 FQGTGA, per germline. The V segment lost 5 bases and the J segment 0 bases; nucleotides outside the gene matches: 5. CDR3 residues: CASSLNRGLNTEAFF. The CDR3 DNA is TGTGCCAGCAGCCTAAACAGGGGGTTGAACACTGAAGCTTTCTTT.

In DNA, the CDR3 is TGTGCCAGCAGCTTAGGATCCGCGGGCTACGAGCAGTACTTC. Translating gives CASSLGSAGYEQYF. The chain is built from TRBV7-8 and TRBJ2-7, with D maybe TRBD2 (5 bases). Between the trimmed V and J ends, which lost 1 base and 3 bases, there was a span of 10 bases. The germline gives CDR1 SGHVS, CDR2 FQNEAQ. There are 14 residues in the CDR3.

The rearrangement uses TRBV6-1 and TRBJ2-7; 7 nucleotides align to TRBD1. The germline V gene encodes CDR1 MNHNS and CDR2 SASEGT. This CDR3 has 12 amino acids. The V and J ends lost 11 bases and 0 bases, in that order; junction bases with no gene match: 4. CDR3 loop: CAGRTGSYEQYF. CDR3 nucleotide sequence: TGTGCCGGACGGACAGGCTCCTACGAGCAGTACTTC.

CDR3 protein: CASSPDLGSGRSPYEQYF. CDR3 bases: TGCGCCAGCAGCCCGGACCTTGGGAGCGGACGCTCCCCTTACGAGCAGTACTTC. J is TRBJ2-7 and V is TRBV5-1; possibly TRBD2 for D (5 bases). The CDR3 has 18 amino acids. Germline V gives CDR1 SGHRS, CDR2 YFSETQ. The V gene lost 4 bases and the J gene lost 4 bases, with 27 bases spanning the gap.

This chain connects TRBV10-3 to TRBJ1-3, with D perhaps matching TRBD1 (5 bases). Germline-derived CDR1 and CDR2 are ENHRY and SYGVKD. The V and J ends lost 0 bases and 4 bases respectively, with 7 bases between them. The CDR3 loop spans 14 amino acids. As DNA, the CDR3 is TGTGCCATCAGTGAGTCGAGGACAGGAAACACCATATATTTT. Translated, it gives CAISESRTGNTIYF.

CDR3 sequence reads: CASSGRTGNTDTQYF. CDR3 sequence (DNA): TGTGCCAGCAGCGGACGGACAGGCAACACAGATACGCAGTATTTT. The chain has TRBV9 and TRBJ2-3; 7 bases map to TRBD1. The V segment lost 3 bases and the J segment 2 bases; nucleotides outside the gene matches: 6. Germline CDR1 reads SGDLS; CDR2 reads YYNGEE. The CDR3 totals 15 residues.

The sample holds a few counts of this clone. The chain links TRBV7-6 to TRBJ1-1, with TRBD1 matching 7 bases. CDR1 and CDR2 (germline): SGHVS, FNYEAQ. J lost 11 bases, V lost 0 bases, and 9 bases had no gene match. The CDR3 is 14 amino acids. CDR3 region: CASSLAQQGKEAFF. The CDR3, as DNA: TGTGCCAGCAGCTTAGCGCAACAGGGGAAAGAGGCTTTCTTT.

As to this clone: At one boundary the junction diverges from the germline segment, which might be a read error. The J gene is TRBJ1-1, the V gene TRBV7-9; D not resolved. Germline V CDR1 and CDR2: SEHNR, FQNEAQ (reference sequence). This CDR3 has 12 amino acids. CDR3 residues: CTSSSRPDEVFF. DNA for the CDR3: TGTACCAGCAGCTCTAGACCTGATGAGGTTTTCTTT.

This sequence joins TRBV6-5 and TRBJ2-4; maybe TRBD1 (6 bases). This CDR3 contains 15 residues. Germline CDR1 reads MNHEY; CDR2 reads SVGAGI. V was pared by 2 bases and J by 6 bases, with 14 bases between. The CDR3 nucleotides read TGTGCCAGCAGTTACCAGACAGGAACGGGAAACATTCAGTACTTC. Protein: CASSYQTGTGNIQYF.

The V and J genes are TRBV7-9 and TRBJ1-4; 9 bases agree with TRBD1. The CDR3 is made up of 15 amino acids. The V gene's germline CDR1 is SEHNR and CDR2 FQNEAQ (reference sequence). J was trimmed by 3 bases and V by 3 bases; bases with no gene match: 2. DNA for the CDR3: TGTGCCAGCAGCTTGTGGACAGGGGCTAATGAAAAACTGTTTTTT. It encodes CASSLWTGANEKLFF.

The chain has TRBV19 and TRBJ1-6; D is unclear. V was clipped by 5 bases and J by 7 bases, with 15 bases between them. The CDR3 consists of 15 residues. CDR1 is LNHDA, CDR2 SQIVND, per germline (reference sequence). The CDR3 nucleotides read TGTGCCAGTAGTCCTCTGTCGGTATCGAATTCACCCCTCCACTTT. This gives the protein CASSPLSVSNSPLHF.

The chain employs TRBV21-1 and TRBJ1-2; the table calls TRBD1, which could not be checked here. TRBV21-1 counts as a pseudogene. The CDR3 consists of 18 residues. In DNA form, the CDR3 reads TGTGCCAGCAGCAAAGTATCCCCCGGACAGGGCGCTAACTATGGCTACACCTTC. It yields the protein CASSKVSPGQGANYGYTF.

The chain joins TRBV5-4 to TRBJ2-7, with TRBD1 matching 9 bases. Germline values: CDR1 SGHNT, CDR2 YYREEE (reference sequence). The CDR3 extends over 15 amino acids. V dropped 3 bases and J dropped 5; count of bases not matched to a gene: 9. In DNA form, the CDR3 reads TGTGCCAGCAGCTCGTTACAGGGGGCTAAAAACGAGCAGTACTTC. Amino acid sequence: CASSSLQGAKNEQYF.